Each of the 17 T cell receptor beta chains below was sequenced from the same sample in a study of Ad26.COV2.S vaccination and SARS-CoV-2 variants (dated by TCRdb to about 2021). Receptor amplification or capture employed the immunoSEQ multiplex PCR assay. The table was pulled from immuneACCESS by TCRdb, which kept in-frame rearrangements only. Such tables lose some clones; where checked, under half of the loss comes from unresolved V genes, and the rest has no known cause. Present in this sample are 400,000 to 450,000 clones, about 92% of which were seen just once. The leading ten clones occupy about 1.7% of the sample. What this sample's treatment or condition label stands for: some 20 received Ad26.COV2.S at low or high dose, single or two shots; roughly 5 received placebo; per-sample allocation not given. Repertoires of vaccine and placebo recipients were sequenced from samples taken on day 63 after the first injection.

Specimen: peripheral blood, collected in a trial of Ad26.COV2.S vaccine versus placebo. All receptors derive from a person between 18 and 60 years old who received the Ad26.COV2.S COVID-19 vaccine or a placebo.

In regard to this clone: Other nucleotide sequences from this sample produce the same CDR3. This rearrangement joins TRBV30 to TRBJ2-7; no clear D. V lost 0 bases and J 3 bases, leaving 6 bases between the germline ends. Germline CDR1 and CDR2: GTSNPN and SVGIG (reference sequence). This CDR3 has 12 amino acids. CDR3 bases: TGTGCCTGGAGTGTTTTGGGCTACGAGCAGTACTTC. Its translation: CAWSVLGYEQYF. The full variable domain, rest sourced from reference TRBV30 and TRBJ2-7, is SQTIHQWPATLVQPVGSPLSLECTVEGTSNPNLYWYRQAAGRGLQLLFYSVGIGQISSEVPQNLSASRPQDRQFILSSKKLLLSDSGFYLCAWSVLGYEQYFGPGTRLTVT.

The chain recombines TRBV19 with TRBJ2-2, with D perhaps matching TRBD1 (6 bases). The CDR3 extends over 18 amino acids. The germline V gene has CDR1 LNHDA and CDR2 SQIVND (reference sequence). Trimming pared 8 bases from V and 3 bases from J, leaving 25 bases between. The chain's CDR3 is CASGPLLRQGRHTGELFF. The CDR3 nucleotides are TGTGCCAGTGGCCCTCTATTGAGGCAGGGGAGACACACCGGGGAGCTGTTTTTT.

The CDR3 bases are TGTGCCAGCAGCTTAGGGGACGCGAGCTACGAGCAGTACTTC. Translated: CASSLGDASYEQYF. The chain links TRBV11-3 to TRBJ2-7; possibly TRBD1 or TRBD2 for D (5 bases each). Germline V CDR1 and CDR2: SGHNT, YENEEA. Trimming removed 1 base at V and 3 bases at J, with 10 bases between. The CDR3 runs to 14 residues.

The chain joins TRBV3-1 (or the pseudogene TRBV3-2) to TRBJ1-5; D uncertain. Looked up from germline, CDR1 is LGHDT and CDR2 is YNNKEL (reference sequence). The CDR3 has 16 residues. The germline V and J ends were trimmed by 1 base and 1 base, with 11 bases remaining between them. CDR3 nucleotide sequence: TGTGCCAGCAGCCAAGGGGCGCCAGGAAGCAATCAGCCCCAGCATTTT. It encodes CASSQGAPGSNQPQHF.

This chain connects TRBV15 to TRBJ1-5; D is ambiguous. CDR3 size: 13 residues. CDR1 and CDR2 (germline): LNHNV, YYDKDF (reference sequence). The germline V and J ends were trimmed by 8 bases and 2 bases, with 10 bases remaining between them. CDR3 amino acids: CATAVDGNQPQHF. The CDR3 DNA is TGTGCCACCGCGGTGGATGGCAATCAGCCCCAGCATTTT.

The CDR3 sequence is CASSWDSSGANVLTF. Here the CDR3 DNA reads TGTGCCAGCAGTTGGGACAGCTCTGGGGCCAACGTCCTGACTTTC. The chain uses TRBV6-2 or TRBV6-3 and TRBJ2-6; 7 nucleotides align to TRBD1. Germline V lookup: CDR1 MNHEY, CDR2 SVGEGT. Trimming removed 4 bases from V and 0 bases from J; junction bases left unmatched: 0. The CDR3 runs 15 residues.

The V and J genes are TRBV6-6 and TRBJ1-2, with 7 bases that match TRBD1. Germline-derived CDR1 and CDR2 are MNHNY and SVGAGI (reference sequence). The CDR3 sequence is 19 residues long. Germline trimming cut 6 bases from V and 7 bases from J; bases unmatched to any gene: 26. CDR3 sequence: CASSFKVNSKTGTGAGYTF. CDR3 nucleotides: TGTGCCAGCAGCTTCAAAGTGAACTCAAAGACAGGGACGGGTGCTGGCTACACCTTC.

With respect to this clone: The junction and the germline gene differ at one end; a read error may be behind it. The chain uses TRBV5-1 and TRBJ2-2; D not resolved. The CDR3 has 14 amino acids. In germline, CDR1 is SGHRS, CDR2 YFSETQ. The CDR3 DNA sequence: TGCGCCAGCAGCTATAACACGAACGCCGGGGAGCTGTTTTTT. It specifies CASSYNTNAGELFF.

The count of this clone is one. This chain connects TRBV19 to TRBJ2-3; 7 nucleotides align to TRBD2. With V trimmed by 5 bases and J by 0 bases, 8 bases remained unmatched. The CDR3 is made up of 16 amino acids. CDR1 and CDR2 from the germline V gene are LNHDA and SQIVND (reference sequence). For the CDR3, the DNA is TGTGCCAGTAGTGGAACGAGCGGGGCGAGCACAGATACGCAGTATTTT. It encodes CASSGTSGASTDTQYF.

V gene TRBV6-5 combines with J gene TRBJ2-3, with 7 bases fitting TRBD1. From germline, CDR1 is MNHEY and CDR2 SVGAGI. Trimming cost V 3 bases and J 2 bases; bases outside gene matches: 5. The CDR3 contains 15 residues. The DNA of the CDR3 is TGTGCCAGCAGTTATCAGACAGGGACCACAGATACGCAGTATTTT. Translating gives CASSYQTGTTDTQYF.

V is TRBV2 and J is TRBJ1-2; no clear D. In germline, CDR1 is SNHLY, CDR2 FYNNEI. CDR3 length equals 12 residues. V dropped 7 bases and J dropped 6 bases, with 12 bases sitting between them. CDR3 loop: CASIRLRDGYTF. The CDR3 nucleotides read TGTGCCAGCATTCGACTACGGGATGGCTACACCTTC.

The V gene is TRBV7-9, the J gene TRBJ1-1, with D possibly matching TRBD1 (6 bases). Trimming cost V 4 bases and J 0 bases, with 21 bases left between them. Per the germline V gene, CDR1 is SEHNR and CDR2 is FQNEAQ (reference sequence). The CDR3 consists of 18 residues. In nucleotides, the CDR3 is TGTGCCAGCAGCTATTCAACAGGGAATCTAATTATGAACACTGAAGCTTTCTTT. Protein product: CASSYSTGNLIMNTEAFF.

DNA of the CDR3: TGTGCCAGCTCACCACCCCGGAGTTTAGCGCCTTTTTACTCTGGAAACACCATATATTTT. Its protein is CASSPPRSLAPFYSGNTIYF. The genes are TRBV18 and TRBJ1-3; D is undetermined. The V gene lost 0 bases and the J gene lost 0 bases, with 21 bases spanning the gap. The CDR3 length is 20 residues. CDR1 KGHSH and CDR2 LQKENI come from the germline V gene.

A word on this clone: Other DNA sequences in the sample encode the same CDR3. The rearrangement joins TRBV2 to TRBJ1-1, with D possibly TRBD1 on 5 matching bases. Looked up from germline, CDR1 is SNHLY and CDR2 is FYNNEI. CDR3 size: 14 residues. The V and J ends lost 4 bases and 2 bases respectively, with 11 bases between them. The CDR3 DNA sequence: TGTGCCAGCAGTGCTCGGGGACGCAACACTGAAGCTTTCTTT. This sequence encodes CASSARGRNTEAFF.

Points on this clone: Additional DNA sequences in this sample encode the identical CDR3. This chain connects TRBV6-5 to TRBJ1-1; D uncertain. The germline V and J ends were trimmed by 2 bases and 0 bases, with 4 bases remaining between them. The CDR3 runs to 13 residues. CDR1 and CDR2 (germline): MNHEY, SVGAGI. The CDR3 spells CASSYGMNTEAFF. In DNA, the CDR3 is TGTGCCAGCAGTTACGGCATGAACACTGAAGCTTTCTTT.

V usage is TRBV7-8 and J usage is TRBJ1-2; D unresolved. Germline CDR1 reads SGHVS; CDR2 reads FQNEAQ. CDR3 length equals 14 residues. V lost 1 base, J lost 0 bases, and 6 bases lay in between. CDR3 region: CASSLGLTNYGYTF. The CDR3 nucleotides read TGTGCCAGCAGCTTAGGGTTGACTAACTATGGCTACACCTTC.

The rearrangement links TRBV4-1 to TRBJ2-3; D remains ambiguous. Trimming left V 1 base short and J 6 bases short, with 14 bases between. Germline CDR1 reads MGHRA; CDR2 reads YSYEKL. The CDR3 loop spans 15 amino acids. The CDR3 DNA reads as TGCGCCAGCAGCCAAGGAGCCCAACCCTCGGATACGCAGTATTTT. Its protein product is CASSQGAQPSDTQYF.